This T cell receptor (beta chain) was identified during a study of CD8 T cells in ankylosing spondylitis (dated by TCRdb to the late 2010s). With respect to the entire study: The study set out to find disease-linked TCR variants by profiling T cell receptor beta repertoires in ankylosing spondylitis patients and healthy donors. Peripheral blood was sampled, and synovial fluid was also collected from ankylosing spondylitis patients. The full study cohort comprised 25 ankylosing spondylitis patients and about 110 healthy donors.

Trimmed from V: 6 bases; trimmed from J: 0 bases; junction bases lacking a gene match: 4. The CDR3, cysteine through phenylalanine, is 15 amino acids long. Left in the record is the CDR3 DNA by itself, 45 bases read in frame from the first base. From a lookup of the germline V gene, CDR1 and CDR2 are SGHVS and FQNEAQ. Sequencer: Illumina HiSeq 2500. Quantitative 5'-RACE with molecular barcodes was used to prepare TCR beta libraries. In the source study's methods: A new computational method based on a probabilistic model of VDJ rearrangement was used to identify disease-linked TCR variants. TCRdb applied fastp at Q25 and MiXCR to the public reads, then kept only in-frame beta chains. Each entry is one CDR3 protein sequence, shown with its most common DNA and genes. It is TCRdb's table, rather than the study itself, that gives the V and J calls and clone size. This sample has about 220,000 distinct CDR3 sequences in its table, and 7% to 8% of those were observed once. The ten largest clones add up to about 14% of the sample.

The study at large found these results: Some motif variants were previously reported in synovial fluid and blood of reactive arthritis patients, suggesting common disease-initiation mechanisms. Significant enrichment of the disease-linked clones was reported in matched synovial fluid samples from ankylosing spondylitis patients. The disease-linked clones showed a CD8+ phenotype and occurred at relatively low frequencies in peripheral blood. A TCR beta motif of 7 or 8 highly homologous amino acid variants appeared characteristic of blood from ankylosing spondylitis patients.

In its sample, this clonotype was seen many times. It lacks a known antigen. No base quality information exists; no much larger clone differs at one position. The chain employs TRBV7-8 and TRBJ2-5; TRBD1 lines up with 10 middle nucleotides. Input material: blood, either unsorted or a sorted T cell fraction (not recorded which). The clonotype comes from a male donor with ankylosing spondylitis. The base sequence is TGTGCCAGCAGGCAAGACAGGGGGCACCAAGAGACCCAGTACTTC. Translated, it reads CASRQDRGHQETQYF.